This T cell receptor beta chain was documented in a study of cytomegalovirus exposure and HLA in healthy donors. Per germline, CDR1 MDHEN and CDR2 SYDVKM. The CDR3 runs 12 residues. Deletions cut 8 bases from V and 7 bases from J, with 9 bases between. Turning to this clone: Its cognate antigen is unknown.

The PCR contained 60 Vbeta and 13 Jbeta primers. Assay: immunoSEQ multiplex PCR; the TCRdb copy retains only in-frame clones and omits some. The sample lists some 150,000 clones, around 78% seen once, with more than 1.5% in the top ten. Whole-study results and caveats: Apparent HLA restriction characterized most CMV-associated TCR beta chains in a later analysis.

The clonotype originates from a man aged 35-49 years in good health and CMV-seronegative. The chain combines TRBV28 with TRBJ1-6; D not certain. The sample was PBMCs. The DNA for the CDR3 is TGTGCCAGCCGGACTATAAATTCACCCCTCCACTTT. This codes for CASRTINSPLHF.